Listed below are T cell receptor beta chains from one sample, sequenced in a study of control samples from healthy donors and cancer patients. TCRdb keeps only in-frame clones here, not all; method: immunoSEQ multiplex PCR. In the table there are around 100,000 clones, 85% to 90% of which are singletons. The sequenced sample consisted of blood. The origin of the receptors is a man younger than 45 in good health. Both conserved end residues are part of each CDR3.

V gene,J gene,CDR3 protein
TRBV9,TRBJ2-2,CASSVGGGNTGELFF
TRBV2,TRBJ2-5,CASSEVRVRGETQYF
TRBV28,TRBJ1-2,CASSLSWWWGTNYGYTF
TRBV7-9,TRBJ1-1,CASSFGGRGTEAFF
TRBV4-3,TRBJ2-3,CASSQDRNRVRDTQYF
TRBV11-2,TRBJ2-2,CASRINTDTGELFF
TRBV28,TRBJ2-1,CASTLGGTLSHNEQFF
TRBV5-1,TRBJ2-7,CASSGGDRGYEQYF
TRBV24-1,TRBJ2-2,CATSDLKVQGQGFTGELFF
TRBV3-1/TRBV3-2,TRBJ2-6,CASSQGTSSSGANVLTF
TRBV2,TRBJ1-6,CASSILTGGQGSNSPLHF
TRBV5-4,TRBJ2-3,CASSPGTSGIDTQYF
TRBV11-2,TRBJ2-7,CASSFTAGEPYEQYF
TRBV11-3,TRBJ2-1,CASSLDPPRLSYNEQFF
TRBV18,TRBJ1-5,CASSPQPSNQPQHF
TRBV11-3,TRBJ2-1,CASSLELVGGGGDNEQFF
TRBV7-9,TRBJ2-3,CASYSGSSTDTQYF
TRBV6-5,TRBJ1-2,CATLLAGVGGYTF
TRBV6-6,TRBJ2-1,CASRRLAGHQDVQFF
TRBV11-2,TRBJ1-2,CASSLTGYRNYGYTF
TRBV10-3,TRBJ2-1,CAISDLAAKGNNEQFF
TRBV6-7,TRBJ2-1,CASSISGVYNEQFF